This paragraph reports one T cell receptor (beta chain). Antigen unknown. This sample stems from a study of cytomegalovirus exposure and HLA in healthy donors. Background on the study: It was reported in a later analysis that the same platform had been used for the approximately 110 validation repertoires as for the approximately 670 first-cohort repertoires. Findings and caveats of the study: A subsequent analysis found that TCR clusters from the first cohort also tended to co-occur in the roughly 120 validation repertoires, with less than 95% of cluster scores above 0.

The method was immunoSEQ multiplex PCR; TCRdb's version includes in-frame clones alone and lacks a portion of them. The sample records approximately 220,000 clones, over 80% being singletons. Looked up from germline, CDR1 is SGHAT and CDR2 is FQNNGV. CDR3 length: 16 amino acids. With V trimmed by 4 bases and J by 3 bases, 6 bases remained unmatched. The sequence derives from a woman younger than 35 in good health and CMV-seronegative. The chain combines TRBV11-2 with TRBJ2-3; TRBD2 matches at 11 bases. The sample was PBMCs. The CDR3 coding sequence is TGTGCCAGCAGCTCTAGGGTAGCGGGAGGGACAGATACGCAGTATTTT. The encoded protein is CASSSRVAGGTDTQYF.